This T cell receptor (beta chain) appears in the sequencing data of a study of cytomegalovirus exposure and HLA in healthy donors. Study results and caveats: Analyses of presence and absence presupposed an approximately uniform sequencing depth across donors. Most TCR sequences were rare, but some public TCRs occurred in many donors. Earlier analysis found most TCR beta V segments productive about 87% or about 30% of the time.

PCR was performed using 60 Vbeta and 13 Jbeta primers. Generated by immunoSEQ multiplex PCR, the TCRdb table keeps only in-frame clones and is missing some. The sample carries about 160,000 clones, 65% to 80% recorded once. With respect to this clone: What it binds is unknown.

The V gene's germline CDR1 is MGHDK and CDR2 SYGVNS. J was trimmed by 5 bases and V by 3 bases; bases with no gene match: 7. This CDR3 is 15 amino acids long. This rearrangement joins TRBV25-1 to TRBJ2-5, with 9 positions matching TRBD1. The TCR was taken from a female donor in good health and CMV-seronegative. Material for sequencing was PBMCs. CDR3 residues: CASSDNRGRGETQYF. For the CDR3, the DNA is TGTGCCAGCAGTGACAACAGGGGGCGCGGGGAGACCCAGTACTTC. The whole variable domain, remainder taken from reference TRBV25-1 and TRBJ2-5, is EADIYQTPRYLVIGTGKKITLECSQTMGHDKMYWYQQDPGMELHLIHYSYGVNSTEKGDLSSESTVSRIRTEHFPLTLESARPSHTSQYLCASSDNRGRGETQYFGPGTRLLVL.